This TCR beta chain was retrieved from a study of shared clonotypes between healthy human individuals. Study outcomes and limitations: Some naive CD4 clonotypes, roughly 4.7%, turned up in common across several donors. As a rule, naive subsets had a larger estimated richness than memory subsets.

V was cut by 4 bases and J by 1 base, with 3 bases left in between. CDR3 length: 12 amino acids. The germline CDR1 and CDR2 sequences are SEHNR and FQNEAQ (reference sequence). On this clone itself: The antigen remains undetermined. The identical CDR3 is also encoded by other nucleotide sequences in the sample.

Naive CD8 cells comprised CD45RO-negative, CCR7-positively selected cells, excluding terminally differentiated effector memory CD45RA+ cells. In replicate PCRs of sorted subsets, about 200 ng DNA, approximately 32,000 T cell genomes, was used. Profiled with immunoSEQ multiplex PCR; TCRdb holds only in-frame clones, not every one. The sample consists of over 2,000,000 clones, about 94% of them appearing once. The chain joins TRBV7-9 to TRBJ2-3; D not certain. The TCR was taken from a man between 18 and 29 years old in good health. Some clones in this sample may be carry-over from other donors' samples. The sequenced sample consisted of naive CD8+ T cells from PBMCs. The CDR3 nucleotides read TGTGCCAGCAGCTCCGGCACAGATACGCAGTATTTT. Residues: CASSSGTDTQYF.